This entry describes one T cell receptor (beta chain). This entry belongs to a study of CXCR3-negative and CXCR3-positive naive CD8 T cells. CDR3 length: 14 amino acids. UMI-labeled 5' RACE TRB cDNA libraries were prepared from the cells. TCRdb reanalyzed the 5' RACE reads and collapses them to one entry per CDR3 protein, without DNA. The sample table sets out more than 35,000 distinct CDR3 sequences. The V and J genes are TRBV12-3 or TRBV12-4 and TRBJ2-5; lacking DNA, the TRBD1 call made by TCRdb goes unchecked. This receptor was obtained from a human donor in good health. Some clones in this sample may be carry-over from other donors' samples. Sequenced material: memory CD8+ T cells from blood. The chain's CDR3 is CASSPGQGSETQYF.